These 17 T cell receptor beta chains share one sample of origin, sequenced in a study of T-cell memory formation after mild COVID-19 (dated by TCRdb to the early 2020s). The library was prepared using 5' RACE. Sequencing relied on an Illumina NovaSeq 6000. The public sequencing data were trimmed at Q25 with fastp and processed into clonotypes with MiXCR by TCRdb, which kept only in-frame beta chains. A single entry per CDR3 protein holds the most common genes and DNA from its merged rows. The sample includes under 700,000 distinct CDR3 sequences, with 20% observed a single time. The ten largest clonotypes hold approximately 12% of the sample. The material sequenced was PBMCs or a T cell subset sorted from them (not recorded which). These receptor sequences come from an adult woman who had mild COVID-19 (a few samples of this study predate the infection). The sample titles of this study are shuffled in the database, so cell type and time point are left out; the donor was told from shared clones.

This clonotype was observed at least ten times. This sequence joins TRBV12-3 or TRBV12-4 and TRBJ2-2, with D possibly TRBD2 on 5 matching bases. CDR3 length: 15 residues. V was pared by 5 bases and J by 0 bases, with 10 bases between. This chain's CDR3 is CASSKGLANTGELFF. The CDR3 coding sequence is TGTGCCAGCAGTAAAGGACTCGCGAACACCGGGGAGCTGTTTTTT.

Only a few counts were recorded for this clonotype. The chain is built from TRBV29-1 and TRBJ2-3; tentatively, D is TRBD2 (7 bases). The V end was cut by 5 bases, the J end by 4 bases, with 10 bases between. This CDR3 has 12 amino acids. The V gene's germline CDR1 is SQVTM and CDR2 ANQGSEA. The CDR3 sequence is CSVSGGSDTQYF. For the CDR3, the DNA is TGCAGCGTTTCGGGGGGCTCAGATACGCAGTATTTT.

In regard to this clonotype: An end of the junction does not agree with germline; a read error may underlie this. The rearrangement links TRBV7-8 to TRBJ2-5; 8 bases line up with TRBD2. This CDR3 is 10 amino acids long. Germline CDR1 is SGHVS and CDR2 is FQNEAQ. The CDR3 here is CASSAGLVYF. CDR3 in DNA: TGTGCCAGCAGCGCGGGACTAGTATATTTC. Supplemented by reference TRBV7-8 and TRBJ2-5, the full variable domain reads GAGVSQSPRYKVAKRGQDVALRCDPISGHVSLFWYQQALGQGPEFLTYFQNEAQLDKSGLPSDRFFAERPEGSVSTLKIQRTQQEDSAVYLCASSAGLVYFGPGTRLLVL.

The CDR3 nucleotides read TGCGCCAGCAGAGAGCCGGGACCAACATATGGCTACACCTTC. It is translated as CASREPGPTYGYTF. The chain joins TRBV5-1 to TRBJ1-2; D is possibly TRBD1 (5 bases). The germline CDR1 and CDR2 sequences are SGHRS and YFSETQ. V lost 5 bases and J lost 5, with 16 bases in between. CDR3 size: 14 residues.

This clonotype was observed a handful of times. The gene calls are TRBV9 and TRBJ2-1, with TRBD1 matching 9 bases. CDR1 is SGDLS and CDR2 is YYNGEE in the germline V gene. Trimming cost V 5 bases and J 9 bases; bases outside gene matches: 15. CDR3 length equals 16 residues. The CDR3 DNA sequence: TGTGCCAGCAGTTTTATTCCGGGACAGGGAACTTCTGAGCAGTTCTTC. It codes for CASSFIPGQGTSEQFF.

The chain carries TRBV9 and TRBJ1-6; TRBD1 agrees at 7 bases. V was pared by 2 bases and J by 10 bases, with 6 bases of the junction left unmatched. This CDR3 region has 14 residues. CDR1 SGDLS and CDR2 YYNGEE come from the germline V gene. The CDR3 DNA is TGTGCCAGCAGCGTCCGGGACAGAGTATCACCCCTCCACTTT. Its translation is CASSVRDRVSPLHF.

The chain is built from TRBV6-2 or TRBV6-3 and TRBJ1-2; 8 bases align to TRBD1. This CDR3 has 15 amino acids. With V trimmed by 5 bases and J by 4 bases, 9 bases remained unmatched. In germline, CDR1 is MNHEY, CDR2 SVGEGT. The CDR3 DNA follows: TGTGCCAGCAGTAAAACGGACAGGGAACTCTATGGCTACACCTTC. Its translation is CASSKTDRELYGYTF.

The CDR3 DNA reads TGTGCCAGCAGCCAGCTCGGACTATCCAATGAGCAGTTCTTC. Encoded protein: CASSQLGLSNEQFF. The V gene is TRBV3-1, the J gene TRBJ2-1, with D perhaps matching TRBD2 (6 bases). In germline, CDR1 is LGHDT, CDR2 YNNKEL (reference sequence). This CDR3 spans 14 amino acids. V shed 3 bases and J shed 6 bases, with 12 bases lying between them.

The rearrangement joins TRBV6-6 to TRBJ2-2, with a possible D match to TRBD2 (6 bases). The CDR3 loop spans 15 amino acids. Germline V gene sequence: CDR1 MNHNY, CDR2 SVGAGI (reference sequence). The V end was cut by 5 bases, the J end by 3 bases, with 13 bases between. The CDR3 is CASSPPGGDTGELFF. In DNA form, the CDR3 reads TGTGCCAGCAGTCCTCCAGGCGGGGACACCGGGGAGCTGTTTTTT.

This clonotype appeared a few times. The rearrangement links TRBV20-1 to TRBJ2-7; 11 nucleotides line up with TRBD2. J lost 3 bases, V lost 8 bases, and 12 bases had no gene match. There are 15 residues in the CDR3. Per germline, CDR1 DFQATT and CDR2 SNEGSKA (reference sequence). The CDR3 is CSTLSGGAQNYEQYF. For the CDR3, the DNA is TGCAGTACACTTAGCGGGGGGGCACAGAACTACGAGCAGTACTTC.

This clonotype has only a few counts. The gene calls are TRBV5-1 and TRBJ2-1; D may be TRBD1 (7 bases). Looked up from germline, CDR1 is SGHRS and CDR2 is YFSETQ. V dropped 4 bases and J dropped 5 bases, with 16 bases sitting between them. The CDR3 extends over 15 amino acids. CDR3 amino acids: CASSAGQLVDNEQFF. For the CDR3, the DNA is TGCGCCAGCAGCGCGGGACAGCTAGTAGACAATGAGCAGTTCTTC.

In this sample, this clonotype turned up a few times. V usage is TRBV19 and J usage is TRBJ1-2; TRBD1 might be the D (5 bases). Trimming pared 3 bases from V and 4 bases from J, leaving 9 bases between. In germline, CDR1 is LNHDA, CDR2 SQIVND (reference sequence). The CDR3 length is 13 residues. Here the CDR3 reads CASSIAQGYGYTF. CDR3 in DNA: TGTGCCAGTAGTATTGCCCAGGGCTATGGCTACACCTTC.

This sequence joins TRBV5-1 and TRBJ1-2, with D possibly matching TRBD1 (5 bases). This CDR3 contains 14 residues. Trimming pared 6 bases from V and 3 bases from J, leaving 15 bases between. The germline V gene has CDR1 SGHRS and CDR2 YFSETQ. The CDR3 spells CASTAGGGDYGYTF. The CDR3 DNA sequence: TGCGCCAGCACCGCTGGGGGTGGTGACTATGGCTACACCTTC.

The chain recombines TRBV10-3 with TRBJ2-5; TRBD2 is a possible D gene (6 bases). V gave up 3 bases and J gave up 1 base, with 12 bases separating them. CDR1 and CDR2 from the germline V gene are ENHRY and SYGVKD. This CDR3 contains 15 residues. CDR3 DNA: TGTGCCATCAGTGAACCCGGGACTTCCCAAGAGACCCAGTACTTC. Residues: CAISEPGTSQETQYF.

This clonotype turned up a few times. The V and J genes are TRBV6-4 and TRBJ2-3; the D is unclear. Germline lookup yields CDR1 MRHNA and CDR2 SNTAGT. V was clipped by 3 bases and J by 0 bases, with 7 bases between them. The CDR3 totals 14 residues. The CDR3 nucleotides read TGTGCCAGCAGTGAAGTATCGAGCACAGATACGCAGTATTTT. It translates to CASSEVSSTDTQYF.

In this sample, this clonotype turned up a few times. The CDR3 loop is CSAIDRRGAYEQYF. In DNA form, the CDR3 reads TGCAGTGCCATTGACAGGAGGGGAGCCTACGAGCAGTACTTC. The rearrangement uses TRBV20-1 and TRBJ2-7, with D perhaps assigned TRBD1 or TRBD2 (6 bases each). In germline, CDR1 is DFQATT, CDR2 SNEGSKA (reference sequence). Between the trimmed V and J ends, which lost 6 bases and 2 bases, there was a span of 17 bases. CDR3 size: 14 residues.

This clonotype was observed a few times. The genes are TRBV2 and TRBJ2-1; TRBD2 aligns across 15 bases. Germline V lookup: CDR1 SNHLY, CDR2 FYNNEI. V shed 0 bases and J 8 bases; nucleotides not matched to a gene: 8. The length of the CDR3 is 18 residues. The CDR3 loop reads CASSEAGLAGGSGYEQFF. The CDR3, as DNA: TGTGCCAGCAGTGAAGCTGGACTAGCGGGGGGGTCAGGCTATGAGCAGTTCTTC.